This passage covers 19 T cell receptor beta chains from one sample sequenced in a study of T cell clonality in common variable immunodeficiency. Only in-frame clones appear in the TCRdb table, and some are missing; sequencing was by immunoSEQ multiplex PCR. This sample has some 45,000 clones, each found more than once. The specimen was peripheral blood mononuclear cells. Receptors were obtained from a person between 18 and 70 years old in good health.

Ten or more counts support this clone. The read halts 3 residues ahead of the CDR3 end, with the missing end drawn from the germline J gene. The sample holds other DNA sequences that translate to the same CDR3. The J gene is TRBJ2-1, the V gene TRBV19, with 11 bases fitting TRBD2. The junction had 5 bases not matched to a gene; V was cut back by 5 bases and J by 2 bases. CDR1 LNHDA and CDR2 SQIVND come from the germline V gene (reference sequence). CDR3 size: 16 residues. CDR3 sequence: CASSFPGLAAYNEQFF. CDR3 DNA (partial): TGTGCCAGTAGTTTTCCGGGACTAGCGGCCTACAATGAG.

This clone appeared a few times. The CDR3 end is not reached by the read, which stops 3 residues before it; the germline J gene fills it in. The V call is TRBV5-8, the J call TRBJ2-3, with 7 bases that match TRBD1. The CDR3 runs to 14 residues. Germline V gene sequence: CDR1 SGHTS, CDR2 YDEGEE. V shed 9 bases and J 3 bases; nucleotides not matched to a gene: 10. CDR3 region: CATPQGQQTDTQYF. CDR3 DNA, as far as it was read: TGTGCCACCCCCCAGGGACAGCAAACAGATACG.

This clone showed up many times. Other DNA sequences in the sample encode the same CDR3. The CDR3 DNA, read in part, is TGTGCCTGGAGTGTGCGTGGTAATGAG. Its translation: CAWSVRGNE. The entire CDR3 protein reads CAWSVRGNEQFF. The chain couples TRBV30 to TRBJ2-1; no clear D gene. With the read ending 3 residues before the CDR3 end, the germline J gene is used to fill in that end. The CDR3 spans 12 residues. Germline lookup yields CDR1 GTSNPN and CDR2 SVGIG (reference sequence). Deletions cut 0 bases from V and 7 bases from J, with 7 bases between.

This clone was observed at least ten times. The covered CDR3 bases are TGTGCCAGCAACGAGGGGACAGGTTTCTCCTACGAG. It yields the protein CASNEGTGFSYE. The complete CDR3 reads CASNEGTGFSYEQYF. V and J are TRBV6-2 or TRBV6-3 and TRBJ2-7; TRBD1 aligns across 8 bases. The missing CDR3 end, 3 residues past where the read stops, is filled in from the germline J gene. The germline V gene has CDR1 MNHEY and CDR2 SVGEGT. V trimming: 7 bases; J trimming: 0 bases; junction bases outside the gene matches: 8. There are 15 residues in the CDR3.

This clone was detected a few times. The read finishes 3 residues shy of the CDR3 end, and the germline J gene is used to complete it. The chain employs TRBV19 and TRBJ2-3, with TRBD1 matching over 9 bases. CDR1 is LNHDA and CDR2 is SQIVND in the germline V gene (reference sequence). CDR3 length: 14 amino acids. The CDR3 here is CASSPGQGRQPQYF. The CDR3 bases that were read are TGTGCCAGTAGTCCCGGACAGGGGAGGCAGCCG.

This clone came up many times. Sequencing ends 3 residues short of the CDR3 end; the germline J gene provides the rest. The chain uses TRBV30 and TRBJ2-5, with 7 bases matching TRBD1. The germline CDR1 and CDR2 sequences are GTSNPN and SVGIG (reference sequence). The CDR3 has 14 amino acids. Germline trimming cut 3 bases from V and 5 bases from J; bases unmatched to any gene: 9. The CDR3 DNA, read in part, is TGTGCCTGGAGGCCGGAGACAGGGTGGGAGACC. Translation gives CAWRPETGWET. The CDR3 in its entirety is CAWRPETGWETQYF.

In this sample, this clone turned up many times. The sequence runs out 3 residues before the end of the CDR3; the remainder is reconstructed from the germline J gene. This chain connects TRBV5-1 to TRBJ1-4; 7 positions agree with TRBD1. This CDR3 is built from 14 residues. CDR1 and CDR2 from the germline V gene are SGHRS and YFSETQ. V lost 2 bases to trimming and J lost 8 bases; unmatched junction nucleotides: 6. CDR3 sequence: CASSLDRVGEKLFF. CDR3 DNA, as far as it was read: TGCGCCAGCAGCTTAGACAGGGTCGGCGAAAAA.

This clone was seen many times. The sequence runs out 3 residues before the end of the CDR3; the remainder is reconstructed from the germline J gene. The chain combines TRBV5-1 with TRBJ2-5; D may be TRBD1 (5 bases). Germline CDR1 reads SGHRS; CDR2 reads YFSETQ. The CDR3 covers 12 residues. V was shortened by 0 bases and J by 5 bases, with 5 bases between the two germline ends. Partial CDR3 DNA: TGCGCCAGCAGCTTGGCAGGGGAGACC. The encoded protein is CASSLAGET. The entire CDR3 sequence reads CASSLAGETQYF.

A note on this clone: The CDR3 end lies 3 residues beyond the end of the read and is filled in from the germline J gene. V usage is TRBV6-1 and J usage is TRBJ1-6, with a tentative D call TRBD1 (6 bases). CDR1 and CDR2 (germline): MNHNS, SASEGT. V was pared by 0 bases and J by 6 bases, with 15 bases between. This CDR3 is built from 17 residues. CDR3 region: CASSEALGGAGNSPLHF. The DNA read from the CDR3 is TGTGCCAGCAGTGAAGCGTTAGGGGGGGCGGGTAATTCACCC.

Turning to this clone: Sequencing ends 3 residues short of the CDR3 end; the germline J gene provides the rest. The chain is built from TRBV5-1 and TRBJ2-2; D is uncertain. The CDR3 is 13 amino acids. Germline V gene lookup returns CDR1 SGHRS and CDR2 YFSETQ. The CDR3 here is CASSLERGSPLFF. CDR3 bases read: TGCGCCAGCAGCTTGGAAAGAGGTTCACCG. Using reference TRBV5-1 and TRBJ2-2 for the parts outside the CDR3, the full variable domain is KAGVTQTPRYLIKTRGQQVTLSCSPISGHRSVSWYQQTPGQGLQFLFEYFSETQRNKGNFPGRFSGRQFSNSRSEMNVSTLELGDSALYLCASSLERGSPLFFGEGSRLTVL.

This clone came up many times. The read comes to an end 3 residues before the CDR3 does, leaving the germline J gene to fill in the end. The V and J genes are TRBV5-1 and TRBJ1-2; a possible D gene is TRBD1 (5 bases). The CDR3 is 15 amino acids. Germline V gene data show CDR1 as SGHRS and CDR2 as YFSETQ. The part of the CDR3 DNA that was read is TGCGCCAGCAGCTTGGAAATTGGGACGGCGGGGGGC. It is translated as CASSLEIGTAGG. The CDR3 as a whole reads CASSLEIGTAGGYTF.

This clone showed up many times. Coverage ceases 3 residues before the CDR3 finishes, and the germline J gene fills in the end. The chain employs TRBV10-3 and TRBJ1-2, with D unclear. The CDR3 has 12 residues. CDR1 is ENHRY and CDR2 is SYGVKD in the germline V gene. CDR3 sequence: CAISERTPNYTF. CDR3 DNA, as far as it was read: TGTGCCATCAGTGAACGGACTCCGAAC.

This clone was counted many times. The missing CDR3 end, 3 residues past where the read stops, is filled in from the germline J gene. The rearrangement joins TRBV30 to TRBJ2-7; 13 positions match TRBD2. V was pared by 5 bases and J by 2 bases, with 3 bases of the junction left unmatched. This CDR3 spans 14 amino acids. Germline CDR1 GTSNPN, CDR2 SVGIG (reference sequence). The CDR3 bases that were read are TGTGCCTGGGAACTAGCGGGGGGGCCCTACGAG. Protein: CAWELAGGPYE. The whole CDR3 region reads CAWELAGGPYEQYF.

Regarding this clone: Sequence at one end of the junction differs from germline and may be a read error. The CDR3 is cut off 3 residues early in the read; its end comes from the germline J gene. This chain uses TRBV19 with TRBJ2-3; a weak D match, TRBD2 (6 bases). CDR3 length: 13 residues. Germline V gene lookup returns CDR1 LNHDA and CDR2 SQIVND (reference sequence). CDR3: CVSSIAVADTQYF. CDR3 DNA (partial): TGTGTCAGTAGTATAGCGGTTGCAGATACG.

This clone has ten or more counts. The CDR3 end is not reached by the read, which stops 3 residues before it; the germline J gene fills it in. The J gene is TRBJ1-1, the V gene TRBV18; D is undetermined. Germline assignment: CDR1 KGHSH and CDR2 LQKENI. The CDR3 has 13 residues. The ends were cut back, 0 bases at V and 0 bases at J, with 2 bases in the middle. The CDR3 spells CASSPPMNTEAFF. CDR3 DNA (partial): TGTGCCAGCTCACCACCCATGAACACTGAA.

This clone was seen ten or more times. The CDR3 protein is CASSIGPGGLGQPQHF. Incomplete CDR3 DNA: TGTGCCAGTAGTATAGGCCCTGGTGGGCTTGGCCAGCCC. The chain links TRBV19 to TRBJ1-5; D uncertain. The DNA ends 3 residues before the CDR3 does, and the rest of the CDR3 is filled in from the germline J gene. V was shortened by 1 base and J by 7 bases, with 17 bases between the two germline ends. The CDR3 is made up of 16 amino acids. From germline, CDR1 is LNHDA and CDR2 SQIVND (reference sequence).

This clone was detected many times. A much larger clone differs by one base, so this may be a read error. Coverage ceases 3 residues before the CDR3 finishes, and the germline J gene fills in the end. The rearrangement links TRBV6-2 or TRBV6-3 to TRBJ1-4; D possibly corresponds to TRBD1 (5 bases). CDR3 length: 14 residues. In germline, CDR1 is MNHEY, CDR2 SVGEGT. Incomplete CDR3 DNA: TGTGCCAGCAGCATTAGCTCTGGGGCCAACGTA. It codes for CASSISSGANV. The entire CDR3 protein reads CASSISSGANVLFF.

A few counts support this clone. Read sequence stops 3 residues before the CDR3 end, and the germline J gene provides the missing end. This sequence joins TRBV2 and TRBJ2-4; D is perhaps TRBD2 (5 bases). Germline-derived CDR1 and CDR2 are SNHLY and FYNNEI. There are 14 residues in the CDR3. The sequenced CDR3 bases are TGTGCCAGCAGTGAAGCTCGGAACGACTATGGT. This codes for CASSEARNDYG. The complete CDR3 sequence is CASSEARNDYGQYF. The entire variable domain, with the rest obtained from reference TRBV2 and TRBJ2-4, is as follows: EPEVTQTPSHQVTQMGQEVILRCVPISNHLYFYWYRQILGQKVEFLVSFYNNEISEKSEIFDDQFSVERPDGSNFTLKIRSTKLEDSAMYFCASSEARNDYGQYFGAGTRLSVL.

This clone was observed a few times. The missing CDR3 end, 3 residues past where the read stops, is filled in from the germline J gene. The identical CDR3 is also encoded by other nucleotide sequences in the sample. V and J are TRBV7-6 and TRBJ1-3; maybe TRBD1 (5 bases). Trimming cost V 7 bases and J 3 bases, with 13 bases left between them. The CDR3 has 14 residues. Germline-derived CDR1 and CDR2 are SGHVS and FNYEAQ. CDR3 protein: CASTDVGVGNTIYF. Partial CDR3 DNA: TGTGCCAGCACCGACGTAGGGGTTGGAAACACC.